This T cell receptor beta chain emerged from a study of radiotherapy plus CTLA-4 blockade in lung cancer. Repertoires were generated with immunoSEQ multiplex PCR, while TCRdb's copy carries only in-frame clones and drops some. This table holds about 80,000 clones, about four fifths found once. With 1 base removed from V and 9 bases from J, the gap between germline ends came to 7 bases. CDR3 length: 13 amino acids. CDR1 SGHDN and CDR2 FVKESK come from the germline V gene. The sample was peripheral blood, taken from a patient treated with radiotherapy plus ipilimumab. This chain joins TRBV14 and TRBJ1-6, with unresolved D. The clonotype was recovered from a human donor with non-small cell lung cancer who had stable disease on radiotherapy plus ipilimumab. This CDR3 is CASSQVAGSPLHF. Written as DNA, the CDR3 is TGTGCCAGCAGCCAAGTCGCGGGTTCACCCCTCCACTTT. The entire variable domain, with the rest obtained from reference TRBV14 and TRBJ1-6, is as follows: EAGVTQFPSHSVIEKGQTVTLRCDPISGHDNLYWYRRVMGKEIKFLLHFVKESKQDESGMPNNRFLAERTGGTYSTLKVQPAELEDSGVYFCASSQVAGSPLHFGNGTRLTVT.